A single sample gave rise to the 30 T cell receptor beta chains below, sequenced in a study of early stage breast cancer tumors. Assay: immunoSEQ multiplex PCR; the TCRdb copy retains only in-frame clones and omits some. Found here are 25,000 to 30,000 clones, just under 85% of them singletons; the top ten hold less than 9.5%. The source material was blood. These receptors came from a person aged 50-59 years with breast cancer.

CDR3 sequence reads: CASSSDRHYNSPLHF. The CDR3 region has the DNA TGTGCCAGCAGTTCAGACAGGCACTATAATTCACCCCTCCACTTT. V gene TRBV27 combines with J gene TRBJ1-6, with D perhaps matching TRBD1 (6 bases). Germline CDR1 reads MNHEY; CDR2 reads SMNVEV (reference sequence). This CDR3 is built from 15 residues. V lost 4 bases to trimming and J lost 3 bases, with 10 bases between them.

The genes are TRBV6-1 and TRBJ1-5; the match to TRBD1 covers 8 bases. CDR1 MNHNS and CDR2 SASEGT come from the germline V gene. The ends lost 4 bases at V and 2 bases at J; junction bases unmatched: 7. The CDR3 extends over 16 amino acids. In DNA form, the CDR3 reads TGTGCCAGCAGTGGACAGGGGCCCATGGGCAATCAGCCCCAGCATTTT. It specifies CASSGQGPMGNQPQHF.

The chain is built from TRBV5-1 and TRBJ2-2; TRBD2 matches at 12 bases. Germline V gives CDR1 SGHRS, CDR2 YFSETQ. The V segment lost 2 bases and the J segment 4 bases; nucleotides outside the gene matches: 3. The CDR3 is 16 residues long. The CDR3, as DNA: TGCGCCAGCAGCTTACTAGCGGGAGGCGGCACCGGGGAGCTGTTTTTT. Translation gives CASSLLAGGGTGELFF.

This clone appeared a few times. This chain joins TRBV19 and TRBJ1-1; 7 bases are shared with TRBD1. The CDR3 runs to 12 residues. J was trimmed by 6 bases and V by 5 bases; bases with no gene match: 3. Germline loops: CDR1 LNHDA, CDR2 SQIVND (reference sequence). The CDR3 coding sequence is TGTGCCAGTAGTGATCAGGGGGCTGAAGCTTTCTTT. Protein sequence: CASSDQGAEAFF.

CDR3 residues: CASSLGGDNQPQHF. CDR3 DNA sequence: TGCGCCAGCAGCTTGGGAGGGGACAATCAGCCCCAGCATTTT. The chain combines TRBV5-1 with TRBJ1-5; possible D gene TRBD1, 5 bases. Germline V gene sequence: CDR1 SGHRS, CDR2 YFSETQ. The CDR3 sequence is 14 residues long. V was cut by 0 bases and J by 3 bases, with 7 bases left in between.

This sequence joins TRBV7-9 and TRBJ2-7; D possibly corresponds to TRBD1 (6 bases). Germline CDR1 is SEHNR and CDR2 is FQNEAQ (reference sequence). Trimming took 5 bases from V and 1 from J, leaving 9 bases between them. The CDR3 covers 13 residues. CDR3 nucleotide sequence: TGTGCCAGCAGCAAGGACAGTTCCTACGAGCAGTACTTC. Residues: CASSKDSSYEQYF.

CDR3 loop: CASSLARDGLTQYF. As DNA, the CDR3 is TGCGCCAGCAGCTTGGCCAGGGACGGTTTGACCCAGTACTTC. This sequence joins TRBV5-1 and TRBJ2-5; possibly TRBD1 or TRBD2 for D (5 bases each). There are 14 residues in the CDR3. The V gene's germline CDR1 is SGHRS and CDR2 YFSETQ. Trimming took off 0 bases at V and 7 bases at J, with 13 bases between the two ends.

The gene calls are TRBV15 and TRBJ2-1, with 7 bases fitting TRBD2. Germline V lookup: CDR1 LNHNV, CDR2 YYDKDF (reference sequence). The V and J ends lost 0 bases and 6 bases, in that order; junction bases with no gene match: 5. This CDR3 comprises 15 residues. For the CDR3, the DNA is TGTGCCACCAGCAGAGATCCAGCGGGGAGCAATGAGCAGTTCTTC. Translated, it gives CATSRDPAGSNEQFF.

CDR3 residues: CASSQSGTVNQPQHF. CDR3 nucleotide sequence: TGTGCCAGCAGCCAGTCGGGGACGGTAAATCAGCCCCAGCATTTT. This rearrangement joins TRBV5-5 to TRBJ1-5, with D maybe TRBD1 (5 bases). V lost 4 bases and J 4 bases, leaving 15 bases between the germline ends. This CDR3 has 15 amino acids. The germline CDR1 and CDR2 sequences are SGHKS and YYEKEE (reference sequence).

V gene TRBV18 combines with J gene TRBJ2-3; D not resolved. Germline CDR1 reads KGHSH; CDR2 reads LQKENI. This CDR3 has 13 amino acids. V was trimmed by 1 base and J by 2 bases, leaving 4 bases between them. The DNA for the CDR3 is TGTGCCAGCTCACCACAGGCCACAGATACGCAGTATTTT. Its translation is CASSPQATDTQYF.

The CDR3 coding sequence is TGTGCCAGCAAACCAGCGGGATTTCAGGGCGGGGAGCTGTTTTTT. Amino acids: CASKPAGFQGGELFF. The rearrangement links TRBV28 to TRBJ2-2; 7 bases line up with TRBD2. V gave up 7 bases and J gave up 7 bases; unmatched junction bases: 12. Germline CDR1 MDHEN, CDR2 SYDVKM. The CDR3 loop spans 15 amino acids.

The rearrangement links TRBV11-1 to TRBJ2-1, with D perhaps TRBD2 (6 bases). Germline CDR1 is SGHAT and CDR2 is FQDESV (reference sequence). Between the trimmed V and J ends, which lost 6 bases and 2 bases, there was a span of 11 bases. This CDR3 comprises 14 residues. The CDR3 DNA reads TGTGCCAGCAGTAGTGCGGGGACCTACAATGAGCAGTTCTTC. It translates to CASSSAGTYNEQFF.

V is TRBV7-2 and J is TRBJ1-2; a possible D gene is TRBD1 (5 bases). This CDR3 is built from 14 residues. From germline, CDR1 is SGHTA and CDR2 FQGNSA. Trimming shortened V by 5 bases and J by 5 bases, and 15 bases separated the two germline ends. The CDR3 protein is CASSPEWGGYGYTF. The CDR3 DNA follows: TGTGCCAGCAGCCCAGAGTGGGGGGGGTATGGCTACACCTTC. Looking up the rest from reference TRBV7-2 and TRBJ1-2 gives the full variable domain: GAGVSQSPSNKVTEKGKDVELRCDPISGHTALYWYRQSLGQGLEFLIYFQGNSAPDKSGLPSDRFSAERTGGSVSTLTIQRTQQEDSAVYLCASSPEWGGYGYTFGSGTRLTVV.

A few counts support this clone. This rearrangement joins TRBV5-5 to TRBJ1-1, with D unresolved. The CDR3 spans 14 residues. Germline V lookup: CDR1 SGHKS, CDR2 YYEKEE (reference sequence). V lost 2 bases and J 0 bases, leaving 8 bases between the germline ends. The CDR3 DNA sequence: TGTGCCAGCAGCTTCCGCTCGGTGAACACTGAAGCTTTCTTT. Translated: CASSFRSVNTEAFF.

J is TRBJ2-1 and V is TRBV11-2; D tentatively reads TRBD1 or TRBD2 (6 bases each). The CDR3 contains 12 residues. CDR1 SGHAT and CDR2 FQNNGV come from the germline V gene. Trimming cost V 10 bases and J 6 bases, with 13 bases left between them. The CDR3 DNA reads TGTGCCATCCTACAGGGAGGCAATGAGCAGTTCTTC. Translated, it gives CAILQGGNEQFF.

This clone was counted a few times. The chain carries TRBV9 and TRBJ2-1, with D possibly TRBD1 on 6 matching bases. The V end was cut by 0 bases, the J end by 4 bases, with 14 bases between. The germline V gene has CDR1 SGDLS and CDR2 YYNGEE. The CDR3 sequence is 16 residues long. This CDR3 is CASSVAARGLYNEQFF. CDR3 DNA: TGTGCCAGCAGCGTAGCGGCCAGGGGATTGTACAATGAGCAGTTCTTC.

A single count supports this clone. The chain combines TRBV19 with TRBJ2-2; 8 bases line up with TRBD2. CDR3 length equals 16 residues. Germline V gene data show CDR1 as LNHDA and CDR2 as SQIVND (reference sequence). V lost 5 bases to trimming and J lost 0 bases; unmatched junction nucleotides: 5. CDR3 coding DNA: TGTGCCAGTAGTCCACTAGCGGTTGCGAACACCGGGGAGCTGTTTTTT. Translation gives CASSPLAVANTGELFF.

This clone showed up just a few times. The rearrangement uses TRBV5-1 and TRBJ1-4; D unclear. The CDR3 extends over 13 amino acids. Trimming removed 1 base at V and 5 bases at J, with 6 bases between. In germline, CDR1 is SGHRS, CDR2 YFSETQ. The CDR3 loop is CASSLNENEKLFF. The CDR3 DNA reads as TGCGCCAGCAGCTTGAACGAGAATGAAAAACTGTTTTTT.

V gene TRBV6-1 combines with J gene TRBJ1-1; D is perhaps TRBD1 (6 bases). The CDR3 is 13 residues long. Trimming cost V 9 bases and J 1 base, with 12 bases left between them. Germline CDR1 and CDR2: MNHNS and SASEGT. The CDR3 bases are TGTGCCAGTTCCCAGACAGGGAACACTGAAGCTTTCTTT. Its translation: CASSQTGNTEAFF.

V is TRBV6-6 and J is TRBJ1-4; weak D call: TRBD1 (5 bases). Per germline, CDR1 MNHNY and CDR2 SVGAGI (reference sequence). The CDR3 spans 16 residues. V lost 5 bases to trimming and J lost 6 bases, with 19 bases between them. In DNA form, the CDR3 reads TGTGCCAGCAGTACTCCCGGGGGAGGGGAGGATGAAAAACTGTTTTTT. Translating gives CASSTPGGGEDEKLFF.

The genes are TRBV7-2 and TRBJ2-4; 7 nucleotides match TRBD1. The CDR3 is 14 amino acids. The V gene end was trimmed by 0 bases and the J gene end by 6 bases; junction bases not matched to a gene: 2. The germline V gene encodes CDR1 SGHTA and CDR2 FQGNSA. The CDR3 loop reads CASSLAGGLNIQYF. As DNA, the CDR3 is TGTGCCAGCAGCTTAGCAGGGGGCCTAAACATTCAGTACTTC.

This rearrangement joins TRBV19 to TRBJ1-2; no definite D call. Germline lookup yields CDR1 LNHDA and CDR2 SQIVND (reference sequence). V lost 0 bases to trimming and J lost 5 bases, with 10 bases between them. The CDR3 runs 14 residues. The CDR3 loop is CASSIDSNQYGYTF. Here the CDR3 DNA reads TGTGCCAGTAGTATAGATAGCAATCAGTATGGCTACACCTTC. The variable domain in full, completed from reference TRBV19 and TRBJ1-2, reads DGGITQSPKYLFRKEGQNVTLSCEQNLNHDAMYWYRQDPGQGLRLIYYSQIVNDFQKGDIAEGYSVSREKKESFPLTVTSAQKNPTAFYLCASSIDSNQYGYTFGSGTRLTVV.

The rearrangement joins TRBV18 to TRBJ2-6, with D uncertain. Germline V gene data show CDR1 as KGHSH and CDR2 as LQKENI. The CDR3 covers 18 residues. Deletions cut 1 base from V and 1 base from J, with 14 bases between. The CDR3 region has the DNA TGTGCCAGCTCACCACTACCACTAACGGCATCTGGGGCCAACGTCCTGACTTTC. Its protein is CASSPLPLTASGANVLTF.

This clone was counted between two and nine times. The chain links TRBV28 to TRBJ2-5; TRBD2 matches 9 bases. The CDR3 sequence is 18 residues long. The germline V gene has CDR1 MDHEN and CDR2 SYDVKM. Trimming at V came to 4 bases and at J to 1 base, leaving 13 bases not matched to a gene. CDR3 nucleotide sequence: TGTGCCAGCAGTTCCCGGCGGGGGGGCTGGGGATCCCAAGAGACCCAGTACTTC. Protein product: CASSSRRGGWGSQETQYF.

The CDR3 loop is CASSDSAGTDTQYF. The CDR3 DNA follows: TGTGCCAGCAGTGACTCGGCGGGGACAGATACGCAGTATTTT. J is TRBJ2-3 and V is TRBV6-4; the D gene is possibly TRBD2 (6 bases). The germline V gene has CDR1 MRHNA and CDR2 SNTAGT. The CDR3 extends over 14 amino acids. The ends were cut back, 0 bases at V and 3 bases at J, with 7 bases in the middle.

The CDR3 bases are TGTGCCAGCAGCGTTGCCCAAGAGTACGAGCAGTACTTC. Translation: CASSVAQEYEQYF. The gene calls are TRBV9 and TRBJ2-7; D is uncertain. The germline V gene has CDR1 SGDLS and CDR2 YYNGEE. The CDR3 totals 13 residues. V was clipped by 2 bases and J by 4 bases, with 10 bases between them.

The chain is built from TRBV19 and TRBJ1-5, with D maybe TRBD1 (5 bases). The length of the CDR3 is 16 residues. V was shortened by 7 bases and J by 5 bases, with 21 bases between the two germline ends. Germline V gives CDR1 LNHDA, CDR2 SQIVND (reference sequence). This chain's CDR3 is CASNSKRGIWDQPQHF. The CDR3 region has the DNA TGTGCCAGTAATAGTAAAAGGGGTATCTGGGATCAGCCCCAGCATTTT.

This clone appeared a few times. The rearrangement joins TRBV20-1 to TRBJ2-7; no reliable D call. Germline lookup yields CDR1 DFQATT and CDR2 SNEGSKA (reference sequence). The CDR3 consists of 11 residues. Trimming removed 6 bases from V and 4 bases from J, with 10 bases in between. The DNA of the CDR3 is TGCAGTGCCAAAGAAATGTACGAGCAGTACTTC. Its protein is CSAKEMYEQYF.

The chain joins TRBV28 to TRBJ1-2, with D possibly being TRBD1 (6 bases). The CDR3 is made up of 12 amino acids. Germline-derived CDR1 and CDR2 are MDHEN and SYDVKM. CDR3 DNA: TGTGCTACGAGAGGGGGAGCATATGGCTACACCTTC. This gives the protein CATRGGAYGYTF.

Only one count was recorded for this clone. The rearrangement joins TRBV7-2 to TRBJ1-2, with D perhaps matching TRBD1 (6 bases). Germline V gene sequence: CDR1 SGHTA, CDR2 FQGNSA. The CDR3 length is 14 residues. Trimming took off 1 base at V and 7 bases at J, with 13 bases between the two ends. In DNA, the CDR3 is TGTGCCAGCAGCTTAGAGGGGGGATTAGGTGGCTACACCTTC. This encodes CASSLEGGLGGYTF. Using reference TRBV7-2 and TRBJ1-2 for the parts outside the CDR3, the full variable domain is GAGVSQSPSNKVTEKGKDVELRCDPISGHTALYWYRQSLGQGLEFLIYFQGNSAPDKSGLPSDRFSAERTGGSVSTLTIQRTQQEDSAVYLCASSLEGGLGGYTFGSGTRLTVV.